A single sample gave rise to the 26 T cell receptor beta chains below, sequenced in a study of Graves' ophthalmopathy and Graves' hyperthyroidism. TCR beta CDR3 regions were amplified from RNA transcripts. RT-PCR in the first round used HTBI primers; a second-round multiplex PCR followed. From the multiplex PCR reads, TCRdb called clonotypes with MiXCR, one entry per CDR3 protein. Of 220,000 or so distinct CDR3 sequences in the sample, 20% to 25% were seen once. The sequenced material came from peripheral blood. These receptor sequences come from a woman in her forties or fifties with Graves' ophthalmopathy.

In this sample, this clonotype turned up a few times. The rearrangement joins TRBV6-1 to TRBJ2-5, with TRBD1 matching 11 bases. CDR3 size: 16 residues. The V gene end was trimmed by 6 bases and the J gene end by 1 base; junction bases not matched to a gene: 7. Germline V gene data show CDR1 as MNHNS and CDR2 as SASEGT. The CDR3: CASRGQGAAPQETQYF. The DNA of the CDR3 is TGTGCCAGCAGAGGACAGGGGGCGGCCCCCCAAGAGACCCAGTACTTC.

This clonotype was recorded only once. It may be a read error: a sequence one base away is much more abundant. The chain recombines TRBV19 with TRBJ2-7, with D possibly matching TRBD2 (5 bases). Germline V lookup: CDR1 LNHDA, CDR2 SQIVND (reference sequence). Trimming took 11 bases from V and 3 from J, leaving 17 bases between them. The CDR3 contains 13 residues. The CDR3 here is CAGSRSAGYEQYF. The CDR3 DNA follows: TGTGCCGGTTCGAGGTCGGCGGGCTACGAGCAGTACTTC.

This clonotype came up many times. V and J are TRBV20-1 and TRBJ2-5, with D possibly TRBD2 on 6 matching bases. CDR3 length: 14 amino acids. CDR1 DFQATT and CDR2 SNEGSKA come from the germline V gene (reference sequence). The V end lost 4 bases, the J end lost 2 bases, and 14 bases lay between the germline ends. The CDR3 protein is CSATSAGYQETQYF. CDR3 nucleotide sequence: TGCAGTGCTACTAGCGCCGGATATCAAGAGACCCAGTACTTC.

This clonotype was found many times. V gene TRBV28 combines with J gene TRBJ2-5; TRBD1 matches 9 bases. The CDR3 runs to 14 residues. With V trimmed by 6 bases and J by 2 bases, 4 bases remained unmatched. CDR1 is MDHEN, CDR2 SYDVKM, per germline. The CDR3 is CASRRTGVQETQYF. The DNA for the CDR3 is TGTGCCAGCAGACGGACAGGGGTACAAGAGACCCAGTACTTC.

The chain joins TRBV12-3 or TRBV12-4 to TRBJ2-2; 11 bases map to TRBD2. CDR3 length: 16 residues. The junction had 7 bases not matched to a gene; V was cut back by 8 bases and J by 2 bases. CDR3 sequence (DNA): TGTGCCAGCCACTGGGGGACTAGCGGTAACACCGGGGAGCTGTTTTTT. Translated: CASHWGTSGNTGELFF.

The table lists this clonotype with many counts. The rearrangement joins TRBV12-3 or TRBV12-4 to TRBJ2-2; 9 bases are shared with TRBD1. The V segment lost 6 bases and the J segment 4 bases; nucleotides outside the gene matches: 6. This CDR3 has 15 amino acids. In nucleotides, the CDR3 is TGTGCCAGCAGCCTGGGACAGGGCAGCACCGGGGAGCTGTTTTTT. Its protein product is CASSLGQGSTGELFF.

This clonotype was detected ten times or more. The gene calls are TRBV20-1 and TRBJ1-6; D remains ambiguous. Deletions cut 0 bases from V and 1 base from J, with 13 bases between. Germline CDR1 DFQATT, CDR2 SNEGSKA (reference sequence). This CDR3 comprises 17 residues. CDR3 region: CSARDSFTRSYNSPLHF. CDR3 sequence (DNA): TGCAGTGCTAGAGATAGTTTTACGAGGTCCTATAATTCACCCCTCCACTTT.

This clonotype was counted at least ten times. This CDR3 is CASSHRDQRGTQYF. The CDR3 DNA follows: TGTGCCAGCAGCCACAGGGACCAGAGAGGGACCCAGTACTTC. This chain links TRBV4-2 with TRBJ2-5, with D possibly called TRBD1 or TRBD2 (5 bases each). The CDR3 extends over 14 amino acids. Germline-derived CDR1 and CDR2 are LGHNA and YNFKEQ. The V gene lost 3 bases and the J gene lost 7 bases, with 15 bases spanning the gap.

In its sample, this clonotype was seen a few times. The chain combines TRBV11-2 with TRBJ2-5; D remains unclear. Germline CDR1 SGHAT, CDR2 FQNNGV. The CDR3 is made up of 14 amino acids. Deletions cut 3 bases from V and 2 bases from J, with 10 bases between. In nucleotides, the CDR3 is TGTGCCAGCAGCTTTAACCGCGGACAAGAGACCCAGTACTTC. It is translated as CASSFNRGQETQYF.

This clonotype showed up many times. CDR3 sequence: CSVVGTGGFIQYF. DNA for the CDR3: TGCAGCGTTGTGGGGACAGGGGGCTTCATTCAGTACTTC. This sequence joins TRBV29-1 and TRBJ2-4; the match to TRBD1 covers 12 bases. The germline CDR1 and CDR2 sequences are SQVTM and ANQGSEA. The V segment lost 4 bases and the J segment 9 bases; nucleotides outside the gene matches: 4. This CDR3 spans 13 amino acids.

This clonotype appeared many times. This rearrangement joins TRBV12-3 or TRBV12-4 to TRBJ2-2; unclear D gene. The CDR3 is 14 residues long. Trimming removed 5 bases at V and 6 bases at J, with 13 bases between. The CDR3 protein is CASSLIWGPGELFF. The CDR3 DNA reads TGTGCCAGCAGTCTGATCTGGGGTCCCGGGGAGCTGTTTTTT.

This clonotype has a count of ten or more. The J gene is TRBJ2-5, the V gene TRBV6-1; a weak D match, TRBD1 (6 bases). The ends were cut back, 5 bases at V and 7 bases at J, with 14 bases in the middle. The V gene's germline CDR1 is MNHNS and CDR2 SASEGT. CDR3 length: 13 amino acids. Written as DNA, the CDR3 is TGTGCCAGCAGTCGGGACACAGCCGGGACCCAGTACTTC. Translating it yields CASSRDTAGTQYF.

This clonotype was recorded a few times. The chain is built from TRBV5-1 and TRBJ2-7; 7 bases line up with TRBD2. V lost 0 bases, J lost 5 bases, and 8 bases stayed unmatched. The length of the CDR3 is 15 residues. Germline assignment: CDR1 SGHRS and CDR2 YFSETQ. Here the CDR3 DNA reads TGCGCCAGCAGCTTGGCTGCGGGAGCTCGCCACGAGCAGTACTTC. Translation gives CASSLAAGARHEQYF. The full variable domain, completed using reference TRBV5-1 and TRBJ2-7, is KAGVTQTPRYLIKTRGQQVTLSCSPISGHRSVSWYQQTPGQGLQFLFEYFSETQRNKGNFPGRFSGRQFSNSRSEMNVSTLELGDSALYLCASSLAAGARHEQYFGPGTRLTVT.

This clonotype was counted many times. The chain couples TRBV28 to TRBJ2-5; D is unclear. This CDR3 spans 14 amino acids. V shed 1 base and J shed 1 base, with 7 bases lying between them. CDR1 is MDHEN, CDR2 SYDVKM, per germline. CDR3 in amino acids: CASSLYKGQETQYF. CDR3 nucleotides: TGTGCCAGCAGTTTATATAAAGGCCAAGAGACCCAGTACTTC.

The table lists this clonotype with many counts. The chain uses TRBV20-1 and TRBJ1-2; TRBD1 agrees at 10 bases. This CDR3 is 14 amino acids long. Germline trimming cut 0 bases from V and 6 bases from J; bases unmatched to any gene: 4. Germline V lookup: CDR1 DFQATT, CDR2 SNEGSKA (reference sequence). The CDR3 loop reads CSARDRTGGHGYTF. Here the CDR3 DNA reads TGCAGTGCTAGAGATAGGACAGGGGGGCATGGCTACACCTTC.

This clonotype was detected ten times or more. The V call is TRBV20-1, the J call TRBJ2-7; 8 bases fit TRBD2. Trimming removed 5 bases from V and 0 bases from J; junction bases left unmatched: 12. Germline CDR1 is DFQATT and CDR2 is SNEGSKA (reference sequence). The CDR3 has 16 amino acids. CDR3 amino acids: CSAGKLTSAYSYEQYF. For the CDR3, the DNA is TGCAGTGCTGGCAAATTGACTAGCGCTTACTCCTACGAGCAGTACTTC.

This clonotype has at least ten counts. This chain links TRBV27 with TRBJ2-5; D ambiguous. Germline V lookup: CDR1 MNHEY, CDR2 SMNVEV (reference sequence). The CDR3 is made up of 16 amino acids. V was shortened by 5 bases and J by 3 bases, with 19 bases between the two germline ends. The CDR3 loop reads CASSPVPRPAKETQYF. CDR3 coding DNA: TGTGCCAGCAGTCCCGTCCCCCGGCCGGCGAAAGAGACCCAGTACTTC.

This clonotype was recorded many times. The V gene is TRBV29-1, the J gene TRBJ2-7; 9 bases align to TRBD2. CDR1 and CDR2 (germline): SQVTM, ANQGSEA. This CDR3 is built from 12 residues. Germline trimming cut 5 bases from V and 2 bases from J; bases unmatched to any gene: 1. The CDR3 DNA reads as TGCAGCGTTCGACTAGCGGCCTACGAGCAGTACTTC. It translates to CSVRLAAYEQYF.

In its sample, this clonotype was seen many times. V is TRBV20-1 and J is TRBJ2-7; TRBD2 aligns across 7 bases. The CDR3 runs to 15 residues. Germline V lookup: CDR1 DFQATT, CDR2 SNEGSKA (reference sequence). With 2 bases clipped from V and 12 bases from J, the junction kept 19 bases outside the gene matches. The CDR3 spells CSARFSLAAAGDMYF. DNA for the CDR3: TGCAGTGCTAGATTTTCATTAGCCGCTGCGGGAGATATGTACTTC.

The chain links TRBV6-2 or TRBV6-3 to TRBJ1-1; maybe TRBD1 (5 bases). This CDR3 spans 16 amino acids. Per germline, CDR1 MNHEY and CDR2 SVGEGT. Trimming took off 2 bases at V and 0 bases at J, with 13 bases between the two ends. The CDR3 is CASSYEGGGVNTEAFF. The DNA for the CDR3 is TGTGCCAGCAGTTACGAGGGCGGGGGTGTGAACACTGAAGCTTTCTTT.

V and J are TRBV12-3 or TRBV12-4 and TRBJ2-5; D is unresolved. V was pared by 1 base and J by 5 bases, with 8 bases between. This CDR3 contains 13 residues. The CDR3 here is CASSLGWAETQYF. The CDR3 nucleotides are TGTGCCAGCAGTTTAGGGTGGGCGGAGACCCAGTACTTC.

This clonotype was seen many times. The V gene is TRBV6-1, the J gene TRBJ2-5; D assignment may be TRBD1 or TRBD2 (5 bases each). Germline CDR1 reads MNHNS; CDR2 reads SASEGT. This CDR3 is built from 13 residues. V dropped 7 bases and J dropped 5 bases, with 14 bases sitting between them. The DNA of the CDR3 is TGTGCCAGCACCCAGAGGGGCGGGGAGACCCAGTACTTC. Residues: CASTQRGGETQYF.

This clonotype appeared many times. This chain joins TRBV2 and TRBJ2-7, with a tentative D call TRBD1 (5 bases). CDR3 size: 12 residues. Germline values: CDR1 SNHLY, CDR2 FYNNEI. With 7 bases removed from V and 7 bases from J, the gap between germline ends came to 14 bases. The DNA of the CDR3 is TGTGCCAGCAAGGGGTTCCGGTTGGAGCAGTACTTC. As protein: CASKGFRLEQYF. Full variable domain (remainder filled in from reference TRBV2 and TRBJ2-7): EPEVTQTPSHQVTQMGQEVILRCVPISNHLYFYWYRQILGQKVEFLVSFYNNEISEKSEIFDDQFSVERPDGSNFTLKIRSTKLEDSAMYFCASKGFRLEQYFGPGTRLTVT.

In its sample, this clonotype was seen many times. The genes are TRBV6-4 and TRBJ1-5; 10 positions match TRBD1. The CDR3 is made up of 19 amino acids. CDR1 and CDR2 from the germline V gene are MRHNA and SNTAGT. V was pared by 2 bases and J by 3 bases, with 13 bases of the junction left unmatched. DNA for the CDR3: TGTGCCAGCAGTGACACCCCGGACAGGGGGACACCCTACAATCAGCCCCAGCATTTT. Encoded protein: CASSDTPDRGTPYNQPQHF.

This clonotype was observed many times. The junction and the germline gene differ at one end; a read error may be behind it. The V and J genes are TRBV19 and TRBJ1-5, with 9 bases lining up with TRBD1. The CDR3 runs to 15 residues. Germline V gene sequence: CDR1 LNHDA, CDR2 SQIVND (reference sequence). The CDR3 sequence is CASQLGQGRNQPRHF. The CDR3 region has the DNA TGTGCCAGCCAATTGGGACAGGGTCGCAATCAGCCCCGGCATTTT.

In its sample, this clonotype was seen many times. The V and J genes are TRBV19 and TRBJ2-7, with 8 bases matching TRBD2. The V and J ends lost 6 bases and 0 bases, in that order; junction bases with no gene match: 16. There are 18 residues in the CDR3. Per germline, CDR1 LNHDA and CDR2 SQIVND (reference sequence). The CDR3, as DNA: TGTGCCAGTAGCACTCTGACAACGACGGGAGGGGTCTCCTACGAGCAGTACTTC. Amino acids: CASSTLTTTGGVSYEQYF.